A single sample gave rise to the 20 T cell receptor beta chains below, sequenced in a study of T cells in tuberculosis. TCRdb keeps only in-frame clones here, not all; method: immunoSEQ multiplex PCR. The sample has 25,000 to 35,000 clones; about 90% are singletons. Sample: PBMCs. Every receptor here comes from a donor aged 10-29 years with latent tuberculosis or without tuberculosis infection.

The chain combines TRBV10-3 with TRBJ2-7; D gene unclear. The CDR3 covers 11 residues. The V gene lost 5 bases and the J gene lost 3 bases, with 5 bases spanning the gap. The V gene's germline CDR1 is ENHRY and CDR2 SYGVKD. CDR3 sequence (DNA): TGTGCCATCAGTCCTAACTACGAGCAGTACTTC. This codes for CAISPNYEQYF.

This CDR3 reads CASSIGDTGYTF. CDR3 in DNA: TGTGCCAGTAGTATAGGGGACACTGGCTACACCTTC. The J gene is TRBJ1-2, the V gene TRBV19, with TRBD1 as a possible D gene (6 bases). Trimming cost V 1 base and J 7 bases, with 7 bases left between them. This CDR3 is built from 12 residues. CDR1 is LNHDA and CDR2 is SQIVND in the germline V gene (reference sequence).

In its sample, this clone was seen a few times. The chain employs TRBV7-9 and TRBJ2-7; 15 positions match TRBD2. Unmatched junction bases numbered 6, after V lost 4 bases and J lost 5 bases. The CDR3 extends over 16 amino acids. CDR1 is SEHNR, CDR2 FQNEAQ, per germline (reference sequence). CDR3 residues: CASSSRTSGGADEQYF. The CDR3 region has the DNA TGTGCCAGCAGCTCCCGGACTAGCGGGGGGGCGGACGAGCAGTACTTC.

The chain has TRBV2 and TRBJ2-3; TRBD2 is a possible D gene (6 bases). The length of the CDR3 is 17 residues. Germline CDR1 and CDR2: SNHLY and FYNNEI. Trimming pared 4 bases from V and 3 bases from J, leaving 20 bases between. The CDR3 DNA is TGTGCCAGCAGTGCTGCAAGCCCCGGGAGTGGGACAGATACGCAGTATTTT. Its protein is CASSAASPGSGTDTQYF.

The J gene is TRBJ1-1, the V gene TRBV6-5, with D hard to call. Germline CDR1 is MNHEY and CDR2 is SVGAGI. The CDR3 covers 12 residues. Trimming shortened V by 2 bases and J by 5 bases, and 6 bases separated the two germline ends. CDR3: CASSYDGTEAFF. The CDR3 coding sequence is TGTGCCAGCAGTTACGACGGGACTGAAGCTTTCTTT.

The chain recombines TRBV14 with TRBJ1-4; no definite D call. Germline lookup yields CDR1 SGHDN and CDR2 FVKESK. This CDR3 spans 13 amino acids. V lost 5 bases to trimming and J lost 6 bases, with 10 bases between them. The CDR3, as DNA: TGTGCCAGCAGCTTGCCGGCGGATGAAAAACTGTTTTTT. Translated: CASSLPADEKLFF.

The chain is built from TRBV15 and TRBJ2-1; 9 bases line up with TRBD2. Per germline, CDR1 LNHNV and CDR2 YYDKDF (reference sequence). This CDR3 is 15 amino acids long. After removal of 2 bases from V and 4 bases from J, the junction contained 3 bases not matched to a gene. The CDR3: CATSRFSGGYNEQFF. CDR3 bases: TGTGCCACCAGCAGATTTAGCGGGGGATACAATGAGCAGTTCTTC.

The V and J genes are TRBV18 and TRBJ1-2, with a weak D call TRBD1 (5 bases). This CDR3 has 15 amino acids. Trimming shortened V by 3 bases and J by 2 bases, and 13 bases separated the two germline ends. The germline gives CDR1 KGHSH, CDR2 LQKENI. CDR3 sequence: CASSPQGISNYGYTF. The CDR3 DNA sequence: TGTGCCAGCTCACCTCAGGGAATCTCCAACTATGGCTACACCTTC.

This clone was picked up one time. J is TRBJ2-7 and V is TRBV10-2; no clear D. V lost 6 bases and J 0 bases, leaving 18 bases between the germline ends. Germline-derived CDR1 and CDR2 are WSHSY and SAAADI. The CDR3 loop spans 16 amino acids. CDR3 sequence (DNA): TGCGCCAGCAGCGACATCCGTGGCACCCGCTCCTACGAGCAGTACTTC. Protein product: CASSDIRGTRSYEQYF.

The rearrangement uses TRBV25-1 and TRBJ2-1, with a tentative D call TRBD2 (5 bases). Germline CDR1 MGHDK, CDR2 SYGVNS. Deletions cut 5 bases from V and 12 bases from J, with 8 bases between. CDR3 size: 10 residues. The CDR3 DNA sequence: TGTGCCAGCAGTTCGGGGTCGCAGTTCTTC. Its translation is CASSSGSQFF.

The chain employs TRBV28 and TRBJ1-1; a weak D match, TRBD1 (6 bases). The ends were cut back, 4 bases at V and 5 bases at J, with 11 bases in the middle. This CDR3 has 13 amino acids. CDR1 is MDHEN, CDR2 SYDVKM, per germline. CDR3 nucleotide sequence: TGTGCCAGCAGTTACAGGGAGGGGACTGAAGCTTTCTTT. Translating it yields CASSYREGTEAFF. Complete variable domain (other parts from reference TRBV28 and TRBJ1-1): DVKVTQSSRYLVKRTGEKVFLECVQDMDHENMFWYRQDPGLGLRLIYFSYDVKMKEKGDIPEGYSVSREKKERFSLILESASTNQTSMYLCASSYREGTEAFFGQGTRLTVV.

The V and J genes are TRBV11-2 and TRBJ2-7; tentatively, D is TRBD1 (5 bases). The germline CDR1 and CDR2 sequences are SGHAT and FQNNGV. V shed 6 bases and J shed 3 bases, with 18 bases lying between them. The CDR3 runs to 15 residues. CDR3 residues: CASSRQGFWDYEQYF. CDR3 DNA sequence: TGTGCCAGCAGTCGCCAGGGATTTTGGGACTACGAGCAGTACTTC.

The chain combines TRBV7-2 with TRBJ1-2; D is unclear. This CDR3 has 17 amino acids. The V gene lost 2 bases and the J gene lost 0 bases, with 16 bases spanning the gap. Germline V gene lookup returns CDR1 SGHTA and CDR2 FQGNSA. The DNA for the CDR3 is TGTGCCAGCAGCTTACTTATTGAGGAGATCACTAACTATGGCTACACCTTC. Translated, it gives CASSLLIEEITNYGYTF.

The chain combines TRBV28 with TRBJ1-5, with no clear D. There are 12 residues in the CDR3. V was pared by 3 bases and J by 4 bases, with 4 bases between. Germline V gives CDR1 MDHEN, CDR2 SYDVKM. The CDR3 region has the DNA TGTGCCAGCAGTTTGGAGAATCAGCCCCAGCATTTT. As protein: CASSLENQPQHF.

The chain combines TRBV7-2 with TRBJ1-3; D is unclear. This CDR3 has 13 amino acids. Germline V lookup: CDR1 SGHTA, CDR2 FQGNSA. V dropped 3 bases and J dropped 2 bases, with 5 bases sitting between them. The CDR3 region is CASSFSTGNTIYF. The CDR3 DNA follows: TGTGCCAGCAGCTTCAGTACTGGAAACACCATATATTTT.

This chain links TRBV5-8 with TRBJ2-7; perhaps TRBD2 as D (5 bases). V lost 4 bases to trimming and J lost 4 bases, with 15 bases between them. The CDR3 covers 14 residues. Germline-derived CDR1 and CDR2 are SGHTS and YDEGEE. CDR3 sequence: CASSPEVRTYEQYF. Here the CDR3 DNA reads TGTGCCAGCAGCCCGGAGGTCAGAACTTACGAGCAGTACTTC.

The rearrangement links TRBV11-2 to TRBJ1-5; TRBD1 matches at 7 bases. Trimming at V came to 5 bases and at J to 6 bases, leaving 4 bases not matched to a gene. Germline-derived CDR1 and CDR2 are SGHAT and FQNNGV. CDR3 length: 13 residues. For the CDR3, the DNA is TGTGCCAGCAGCGAGGGGGCTGTTCAGCCCCAGCATTTT. Translating gives CASSEGAVQPQHF. Full variable domain (outside the CDR3, taken from reference TRBV11-2 and TRBJ1-5): EAGVAQSPRYKIIEKRQSVAFWCNPISGHATLYWYQQILGQGPKLLIQFQNNGVVDDSQLPKDRFSAERLKGVDSTLKIQPAKLEDSAVYLCASSEGAVQPQHFGDGTRLSIL.

This rearrangement joins TRBV7-2 to TRBJ1-5; D possibly corresponds to TRBD1 (5 bases). V lost 0 bases and J 8 bases, leaving 14 bases between the germline ends. The CDR3 runs 15 residues. Germline V gene lookup returns CDR1 SGHTA and CDR2 FQGNSA. The DNA of the CDR3 is TGTGCCAGCAGCTTAGCTCGGACACGTGATGAGCCCCAGCATTTT. Translated: CASSLARTRDEPQHF.

The chain joins TRBV7-8 to TRBJ2-6; unclear D gene. V gave up 5 bases and J gave up 0 bases, with 8 bases separating them. Germline CDR1 is SGHVS and CDR2 is FQNEAQ. CDR3 length: 15 residues. CDR3 region: CASSAGSSGANVLTF. DNA for the CDR3: TGTGCCAGCAGCGCCGGGTCCTCTGGGGCCAACGTCCTGACTTTC.

The rearrangement joins TRBV7-2 to TRBJ1-1, with a weak D call TRBD1 (5 bases). With 2 bases removed from V and 1 base from J, the gap between germline ends came to 14 bases. The V gene's germline CDR1 is SGHTA and CDR2 FQGNSA. The CDR3 length is 16 residues. CDR3 sequence (DNA): TGTGCCAGCAGCTTAACGCGGGGCGGAAGGAACACTGAAGCTTTCTTT. Protein sequence: CASSLTRGGRNTEAFF.